Following are 27 T cell receptor beta chains from one sample sequenced in a study of T cell responses to AZD1222 COVID-19 vaccine. TCRdb's copy holds only in-frame clones and misses some; the assay was immunoSEQ multiplex PCR. Of 150,000 to 200,000 clones listed, 90% to 95% are singletons. The sample in question was peripheral blood, obtained on day 0 of AZD1222 vaccination. The source of these receptors is an adult in good health.

The chain links TRBV28 to TRBJ1-5; D is unclear. CDR3 length equals 14 residues. V was trimmed by 3 bases and J by 0 bases, leaving 6 bases between them. The germline V gene encodes CDR1 MDHEN and CDR2 SYDVKM. CDR3 DNA sequence: TGTGCCAGCAGTTTGGATTATAGCAATCAGCCCCAGCATTTT. It codes for CASSLDYSNQPQHF.

This clone was detected only once. The chain links TRBV6-1 to TRBJ1-5; D is ambiguous. This CDR3 region has 14 residues. The V end lost 0 bases, the J end lost 0 bases, and 3 bases lay between the germline ends. Germline V lookup: CDR1 MNHNS, CDR2 SASEGT. The DNA for the CDR3 is TGTGCCAGCAGTGAAGCCCATAGCAATCAGCCCCAGCATTTT. Translating it yields CASSEAHSNQPQHF.

V gene TRBV9 combines with J gene TRBJ2-7; TRBD1 matches at 8 bases. CDR1 and CDR2 from the germline V gene are SGDLS and YYNGEE. After removal of 6 bases from V and 0 bases from J, the junction contained 5 bases not matched to a gene. The CDR3 consists of 14 residues. For the CDR3, the DNA is TGTGCCAGCACAAAACAGGGGGACTCCTACGAGCAGTACTTC. Translating it yields CASTKQGDSYEQYF.

This clone was recorded once. The chain uses TRBV10-1 and TRBJ2-3; no clear D. V was clipped by 3 bases and J by 3 bases, with 1 base between them. The germline CDR1 and CDR2 sequences are WNHNN and SYGVQD (reference sequence). CDR3 length: 11 residues. CDR3 region: CASSETDTQYF. As DNA, the CDR3 is TGCGCCAGCAGTGAAACAGATACGCAGTATTTT.

As DNA, the CDR3 is TGTGCCAGCAAAGGGGAGGGTTACAATGAGCAGTTCTTC. Its protein product is CASKGEGYNEQFF. The chain has TRBV6-5 and TRBJ2-1, with 7 positions matching TRBD2. Germline CDR1 reads MNHEY; CDR2 reads SVGAGI. CDR3 size: 13 residues. V lost 7 bases to trimming and J lost 4 bases; unmatched junction nucleotides: 4.

The rearrangement joins TRBV7-2 to TRBJ2-7; D remains ambiguous. Germline V CDR1 and CDR2: SGHTA, FQGNSA. Between the trimmed V and J ends, which lost 1 base and 9 bases, there was a span of 13 bases. This CDR3 is built from 13 residues. Here the CDR3 DNA reads TGTGCCAGCAGCTTAGGAGTGGTTAGTGCGCAGTACTTC. Translated, it gives CASSLGVVSAQYF. Complete variable domain (other parts from reference TRBV7-2 and TRBJ2-7): GAGVSQSPSNKVTEKGKDVELRCDPISGHTALYWYRQSLGQGLEFLIYFQGNSAPDKSGLPSDRFSAERTGGSVSTLTIQRTQQEDSAVYLCASSLGVVSAQYFGPGTRLTVT.

The genes are TRBV5-1 and TRBJ1-6, with 8 positions matching TRBD1. The CDR3 loop spans 16 amino acids. V shed 0 bases, J shed 5 bases, and the junction held 4 bases outside the gene matches. From germline, CDR1 is SGHRS and CDR2 YFSETQ. The CDR3 sequence: CASSLELTGDNSPLHF. The CDR3 nucleotides are TGCGCCAGCAGCTTGGAGTTGACAGGGGATAATTCACCCCTCCACTTT.

V gene TRBV5-8 combines with J gene TRBJ1-1; D not resolved. V shed 0 bases and J shed 1 base, with 7 bases lying between them. The CDR3 spans 14 residues. In germline, CDR1 is SGHTS, CDR2 YDEGEE. The CDR3 nucleotides are TGTGCCAGCAGCTTGGGCATCGGGAACACTGAAGCTTTCTTT. Translating it yields CASSLGIGNTEAFF.

The chain uses TRBV27 and TRBJ1-4; D is unclear. Trimming removed 5 bases from V and 4 bases from J, with 8 bases in between. The germline V gene encodes CDR1 MNHEY and CDR2 SMNVEV (reference sequence). The CDR3 is made up of 13 amino acids. The CDR3 loop reads CASSRSSNEKLFF. The CDR3 region has the DNA TGTGCCAGCAGTAGATCGAGTAATGAAAAACTGTTTTTT.

The V gene is TRBV6-5, the J gene TRBJ1-2, with D hard to call. The V gene's germline CDR1 is MNHEY and CDR2 SVGAGI. The germline V and J ends were trimmed by 7 bases and 1 base, with 10 bases remaining between them. This CDR3 is built from 13 residues. The DNA of the CDR3 is TGTGCCAGCAACCCCCCACTTAACTATGGCTACACCTTC. This sequence encodes CASNPPLNYGYTF.

V and J are TRBV7-2 and TRBJ1-5, with no clear D. The germline V and J ends were trimmed by 0 bases and 3 bases, with 3 bases remaining between them. Germline V gene lookup returns CDR1 SGHTA and CDR2 FQGNSA. The CDR3 loop spans 13 amino acids. CDR3 in DNA: TGTGCCAGCAGCTTAGCGGCCAATCAGCCCCAGCATTTT. As protein: CASSLAANQPQHF.

V is TRBV6-1 and J is TRBJ1-5; 7 nucleotides line up with TRBD1. Per germline, CDR1 MNHNS and CDR2 SASEGT. CDR3 length equals 18 residues. J was trimmed by 2 bases and V by 1 base; bases with no gene match: 11. The chain's CDR3 is CASSEVAGGLGGNQPQHF. CDR3 coding DNA: TGTGCCAGCAGTGAAGTTGCAGGGGGTCTCGGGGGCAATCAGCCCCAGCATTTT.

The rearrangement uses TRBV6-1 and TRBJ1-5; no firm D call. The CDR3 has 14 amino acids. The V end was cut by 2 bases, the J end by 7 bases, with 12 bases between. The germline V gene has CDR1 MNHNS and CDR2 SASEGT. This CDR3 is CASSETTPDQPQHF. The CDR3 DNA is TGTGCCAGCAGTGAAACAACTCCAGACCAGCCCCAGCATTTT.

The CDR3, as DNA: TGTGCTAGTGGTTTTTGCGGGACAGGGGCTCCGGCAACTAATGAAAAACTGTTTTTT. Encoded protein: CASGFCGTGAPATNEKLFF. The V gene is TRBV12-5, the J gene TRBJ1-4; 10 bases fit TRBD1. V was pared by 3 bases and J by 0 bases, with 10 bases of the junction left unmatched. CDR1 is LGHNT and CDR2 is FRNRAP in the germline V gene. The CDR3 extends over 19 amino acids.

The rearrangement joins TRBV25-1 to TRBJ1-2; possible D gene TRBD1, 6 bases. Germline lookup yields CDR1 MGHDK and CDR2 SYGVNS. V was cut by 5 bases and J by 3 bases, with 13 bases left in between. The CDR3 is 14 residues long. The CDR3 reads CASSWDQGYYGYTF. In DNA, the CDR3 is TGTGCCAGCAGTTGGGACCAGGGGTACTATGGCTACACCTTC.

In its sample, this clone was seen a few times. J is TRBJ2-2 and V is TRBV7-9; D not resolved. This CDR3 is built from 13 residues. V was trimmed by 1 base and J by 3 bases, leaving 3 bases between them. CDR1 SEHNR and CDR2 FQNEAQ come from the germline V gene (reference sequence). The CDR3 loop reads CASSLDYTGELFF. DNA for the CDR3: TGTGCCAGCAGCTTAGACTACACCGGGGAGCTGTTTTTT.

The genes are TRBV9 and TRBJ1-3; the D gene is possibly TRBD1 (5 bases). V was pared by 0 bases and J by 7 bases, with 11 bases between. Germline CDR1 SGDLS, CDR2 YYNGEE. The CDR3 is 14 amino acids. The CDR3 is CASSVAGPGNTIYF. The DNA of the CDR3 is TGTGCCAGCAGCGTAGCGGGGCCCGGGAACACCATATATTTT.

The gene calls are TRBV6-2 or TRBV6-3 and TRBJ2-5; TRBD1 might be the D (7 bases). V lost 2 bases and J lost 1, with 11 bases in between. The CDR3 contains 15 residues. The germline gives CDR1 MNHEY, CDR2 SVGEGT. DNA for the CDR3: TGTGCCAGCAGTTACCGCGGGACAGCCCAAGAGACCCAGTACTTC. This encodes CASSYRGTAQETQYF.

This clone showed up just once. This chain links TRBV30 with TRBJ1-3; D is unclear. Trimming left V 1 base short and J 0 bases short, with 13 bases between. CDR3 size: 16 residues. Germline V gene data show CDR1 as GTSNPN and CDR2 as SVGIG (reference sequence). The CDR3 reads CAWSANPKYSGNTIYF. In DNA form, the CDR3 reads TGTGCCTGGAGTGCTAACCCAAAATACTCTGGAAACACCATATATTTT.

The chain combines TRBV6-2 or TRBV6-3 with TRBJ1-5; possibly TRBD1 for D (5 bases). CDR1 is MNHEY and CDR2 is SVGEGT in the germline V gene. V was clipped by 4 bases and J by 3 bases, with 10 bases between them. This CDR3 spans 14 amino acids. DNA of the CDR3: TGTGCCAGCAGTTGGACACAGAACAATCAGCCCCAGCATTTT. Encoded protein: CASSWTQNNQPQHF.

The chain's CDR3 is CATADRRGTTYEQYF. The DNA for the CDR3 is TGTGCCACCGCGGACAGACGAGGAACTACCTACGAGCAGTACTTC. The chain uses TRBV19 and TRBJ2-7, with a weak D call TRBD1 (6 bases). Trimming took off 10 bases at V and 2 bases at J, with 21 bases between the two ends. The CDR3 is 15 residues long. From germline, CDR1 is LNHDA and CDR2 SQIVND (reference sequence).

This clone was observed a handful of times. V is TRBV5-1 and J is TRBJ1-4, with D hard to call. Germline loops: CDR1 SGHRS, CDR2 YFSETQ. Trimming shortened V by 0 bases and J by 5 bases, and 5 bases separated the two germline ends. The CDR3 is 13 residues long. For the CDR3, the DNA is TGCGCCAGCAGCTTGGCCCAGAATGAAAAACTGTTTTTT. It yields the protein CASSLAQNEKLFF.

V usage is TRBV21-1 and J usage is TRBJ2-1; the table names TRBD2, a call not compared with the DNA. TRBV21-1 is assigned pseudogene status. The CDR3 has 18 amino acids. CDR3 in amino acids: CASSKLLTGLADDNEQFF. CDR3 DNA: TGTGCCAGCAGCAAACTCCTCACCGGACTAGCGGACGACAATGAGCAGTTCTTC.

The rearrangement joins TRBV30 to TRBJ1-5; tentative D call: TRBD1 (5 bases). CDR3 length: 13 residues. CDR1 and CDR2 (germline): GTSNPN, SVGIG (reference sequence). The ends were cut back, 3 bases at V and 5 bases at J, with 11 bases in the middle. The CDR3 nucleotides read TGTGCCTGGAGCACAGGTGAGGATCAGCCCCAGCATTTT. Translation: CAWSTGEDQPQHF. Based on the CDR3 plus reference TRBV30 and TRBJ1-5, the full variable domain is SQTIHQWPATLVQPVGSPLSLECTVEGTSNPNLYWYRQAAGRGLQLLFYSVGIGQISSEVPQNLSASRPQDRQFILSSKKLLLSDSGFYLCAWSTGEDQPQHFGDGTRLSIL.

There are a few counts of this clone. The gene calls are TRBV7-9 and TRBJ1-4; 7 bases match TRBD1. Looked up from germline, CDR1 is SEHNR and CDR2 is FQNEAQ (reference sequence). V was clipped by 2 bases and J by 4 bases; unmatched bases: 7. This CDR3 has 16 residues. As DNA, the CDR3 is TGTGCCAGCAGCTTACCCCGGACAGGTCGTAATGAAAAACTGTTTTTT. Translation: CASSLPRTGRNEKLFF.

A single count supports this clone. CDR3 bases: TGTGCCAGCAGTGAGGGGGACCCTAATTCACCCCTCCACTTT. This encodes CASSEGDPNSPLHF. The chain couples TRBV25-1 to TRBJ1-6; tentatively, D is TRBD1 (5 bases). The CDR3 is 14 amino acids. Trimming removed 3 bases from V and 6 bases from J, with 9 bases in between. The germline CDR1 and CDR2 sequences are MGHDK and SYGVNS.

CDR3 nucleotide sequence: TGTGCCAGCAGCCCAAACCAAGAGACCCAGTACTTC. Translated, it gives CASSPNQETQYF. This chain links TRBV7-7 with TRBJ2-5; unclear D gene. V was pared by 5 bases and J by 0 bases, with 4 bases between. The length of the CDR3 is 12 residues. Germline values: CDR1 SSHAT, CDR2 FNYEAQ (reference sequence).